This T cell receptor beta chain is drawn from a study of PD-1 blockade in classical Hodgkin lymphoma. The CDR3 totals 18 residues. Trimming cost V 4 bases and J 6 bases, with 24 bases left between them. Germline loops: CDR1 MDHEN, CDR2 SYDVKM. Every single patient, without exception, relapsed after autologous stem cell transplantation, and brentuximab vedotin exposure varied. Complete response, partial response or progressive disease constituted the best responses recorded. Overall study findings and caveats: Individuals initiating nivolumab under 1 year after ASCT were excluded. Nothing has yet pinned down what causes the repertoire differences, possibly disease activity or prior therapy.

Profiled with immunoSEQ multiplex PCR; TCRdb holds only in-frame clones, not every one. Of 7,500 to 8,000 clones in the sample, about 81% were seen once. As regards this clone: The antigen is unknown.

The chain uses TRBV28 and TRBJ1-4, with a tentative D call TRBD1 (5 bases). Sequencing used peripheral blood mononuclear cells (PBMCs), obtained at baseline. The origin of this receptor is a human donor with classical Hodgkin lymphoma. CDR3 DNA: TGTGCCAGCAGTTCCTCGACAGCCGGCAGAGATAGTGATGAAAAACTGTTTTTT. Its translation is CASSSSTAGRDSDEKLFF.